The sequence of this T cell receptor beta chain was determined in a study of CD8 T cells in ankylosing spondylitis. Study results and limitations: A TCR beta motif made of about eight highly homologous variants seemed typical of ankylosing spondylitis blood. Disease-linked clones were reportedly significantly enriched in matched ankylosing spondylitis synovial fluid.

TCRdb used MiXCR to reprocess the 5' RACE reads, holding one entry per CDR3 protein. This table holds about 500,000 distinct CDR3 sequences, about 13% found once. This clonotype was found many times. No antigen is known for it. The V gene end was trimmed by 3 bases and the J gene end by 7 bases; junction bases not matched to a gene: 15. This CDR3 has 17 amino acids. CDR1 is SGHAT and CDR2 is FQNNGV in the germline V gene. The clonotype comes from a male donor with ankylosing spondylitis. Sequencing used blood, either unsorted or a sorted T cell fraction (not recorded which). This rearrangement joins TRBV11-2 to TRBJ2-1, with 7 bases matching TRBD2. The CDR3 coding sequence is TGTGCCAGCAGCTTTCGGGCCATGGCGGGAGTAGCGAATGAGCAGTTCTTC. It is translated as CASSFRAMAGVANEQFF.